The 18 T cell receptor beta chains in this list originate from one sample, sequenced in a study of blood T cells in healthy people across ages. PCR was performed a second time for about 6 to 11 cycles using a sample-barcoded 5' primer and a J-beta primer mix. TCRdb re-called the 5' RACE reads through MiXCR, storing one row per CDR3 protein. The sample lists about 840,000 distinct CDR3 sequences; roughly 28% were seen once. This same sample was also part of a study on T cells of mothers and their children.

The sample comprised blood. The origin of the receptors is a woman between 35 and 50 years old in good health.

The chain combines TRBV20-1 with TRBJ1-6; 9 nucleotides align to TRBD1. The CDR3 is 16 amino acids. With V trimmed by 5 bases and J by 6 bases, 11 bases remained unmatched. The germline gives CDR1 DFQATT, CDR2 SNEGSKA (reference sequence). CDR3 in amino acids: CSAGPWTGATNSPLHF. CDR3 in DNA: TGCAGTGCTGGCCCGTGGACAGGGGCCACTAATTCACCCCTCCACTTT.

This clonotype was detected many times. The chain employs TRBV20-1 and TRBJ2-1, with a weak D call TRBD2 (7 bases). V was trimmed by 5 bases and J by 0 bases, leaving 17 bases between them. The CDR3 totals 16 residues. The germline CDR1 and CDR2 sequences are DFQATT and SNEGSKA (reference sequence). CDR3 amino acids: CSASKWGGPSYNEQFF. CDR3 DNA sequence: TGCAGTGCTTCAAAATGGGGGGGGCCCTCCTACAATGAGCAGTTCTTC.

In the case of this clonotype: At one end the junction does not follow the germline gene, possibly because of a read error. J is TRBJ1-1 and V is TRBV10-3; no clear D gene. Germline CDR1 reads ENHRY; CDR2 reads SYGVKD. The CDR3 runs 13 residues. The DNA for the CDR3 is TGTGCCATCAGATGGGCAGAAAACATTGAAGCTTTCTTT. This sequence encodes CAIRWAENIEAFF.

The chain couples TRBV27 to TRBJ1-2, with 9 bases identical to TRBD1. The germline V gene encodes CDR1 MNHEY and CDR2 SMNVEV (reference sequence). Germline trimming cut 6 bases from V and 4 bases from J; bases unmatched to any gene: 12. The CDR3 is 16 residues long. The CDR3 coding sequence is TGTGCCAGCAGGCAAGTCTCGACAGGGGGTATCTATGGCTACACCTTC. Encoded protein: CASRQVSTGGIYGYTF.

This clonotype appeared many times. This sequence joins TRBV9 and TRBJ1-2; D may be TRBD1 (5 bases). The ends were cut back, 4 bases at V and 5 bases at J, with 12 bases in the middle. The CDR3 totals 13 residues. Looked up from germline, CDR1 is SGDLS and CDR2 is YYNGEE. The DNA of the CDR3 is TGTGCCAGCAGCTATCAGGGAATATATGGCTACACCTTC. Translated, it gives CASSYQGIYGYTF.

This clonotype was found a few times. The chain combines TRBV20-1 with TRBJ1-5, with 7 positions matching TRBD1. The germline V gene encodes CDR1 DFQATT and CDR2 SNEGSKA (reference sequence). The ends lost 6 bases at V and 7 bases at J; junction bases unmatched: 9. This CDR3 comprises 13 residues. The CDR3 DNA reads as TGCAGTGCACCCACCTCAGGGGGGCAGCCCCAGCATTTT. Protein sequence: CSAPTSGGQPQHF.

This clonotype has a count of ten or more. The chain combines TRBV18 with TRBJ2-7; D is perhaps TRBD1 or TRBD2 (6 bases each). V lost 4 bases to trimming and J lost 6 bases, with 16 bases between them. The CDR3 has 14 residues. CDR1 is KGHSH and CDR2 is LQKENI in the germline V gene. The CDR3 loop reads CASSLRGTLREQYF. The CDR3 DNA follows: TGTGCCAGCTCACTTCGCGGGACACTCCGCGAGCAGTACTTC.

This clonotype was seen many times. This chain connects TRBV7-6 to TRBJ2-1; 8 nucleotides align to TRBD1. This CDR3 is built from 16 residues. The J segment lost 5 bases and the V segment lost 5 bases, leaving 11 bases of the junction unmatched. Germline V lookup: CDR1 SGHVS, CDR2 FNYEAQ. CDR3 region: CASSIQTGVFDNEQFF. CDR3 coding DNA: TGTGCCAGCAGCATCCAGACAGGGGTCTTCGACAATGAGCAGTTCTTC.

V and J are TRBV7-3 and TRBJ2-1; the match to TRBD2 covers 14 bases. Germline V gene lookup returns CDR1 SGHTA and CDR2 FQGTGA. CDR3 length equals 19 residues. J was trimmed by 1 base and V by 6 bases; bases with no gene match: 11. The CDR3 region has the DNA TGTGCCAGCAGTACTTCCGGACTAGCGGGGGGTAGGTCCTACAATGAGCAGTTCTTC. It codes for CASSTSGLAGGRSYNEQFF.

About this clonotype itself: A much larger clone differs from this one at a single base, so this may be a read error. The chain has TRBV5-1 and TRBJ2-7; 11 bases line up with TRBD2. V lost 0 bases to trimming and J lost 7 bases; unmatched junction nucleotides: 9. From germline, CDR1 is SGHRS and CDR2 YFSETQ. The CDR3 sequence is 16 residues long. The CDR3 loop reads CASSLGYSGGANEQYF. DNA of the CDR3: TGCGCCAGCAGCTTGGGATATAGCGGGGGGGCGAATGAGCAGTACTTC. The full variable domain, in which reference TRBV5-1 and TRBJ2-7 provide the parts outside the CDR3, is KAGVTQTPRYLIKTRGQQVTLSCSPISGHRSVSWYQQTPGQGLQFLFEYFSETQRNKGNFPGRFSGRQFSNSRSEMNVSTLELGDSALYLCASSLGYSGGANEQYFGPGTRLTVT.

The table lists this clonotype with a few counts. For the CDR3, the DNA is TGCAGCACAGGGGTACCCTACAATGAGCAGTACTTC. Encoded protein: CSTGVPYNEQYF. This rearrangement joins TRBV29-1 to TRBJ2-4; 7 bases map to TRBD1. The CDR3 extends over 12 amino acids. Germline CDR1 reads SQVTM; CDR2 reads ANQGSEA. V trimming: 8 bases; J trimming: 13 bases; junction bases outside the gene matches: 14.

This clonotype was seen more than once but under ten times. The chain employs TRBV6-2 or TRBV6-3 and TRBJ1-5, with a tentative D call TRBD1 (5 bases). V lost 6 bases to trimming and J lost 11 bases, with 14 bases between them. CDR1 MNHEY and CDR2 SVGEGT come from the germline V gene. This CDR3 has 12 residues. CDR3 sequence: CASSRRGRAQHF. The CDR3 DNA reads TGTGCCAGCAGCCGACGGGGCAGGGCCCAGCATTTT.

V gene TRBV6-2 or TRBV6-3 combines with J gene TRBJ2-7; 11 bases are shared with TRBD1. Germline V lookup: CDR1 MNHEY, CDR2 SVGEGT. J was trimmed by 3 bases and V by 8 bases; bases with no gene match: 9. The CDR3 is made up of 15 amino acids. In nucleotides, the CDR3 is TGTGCCAGCGATGAGGCCGGGACAGGGGGCTACGAGCAGTACTTC. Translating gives CASDEAGTGGYEQYF.

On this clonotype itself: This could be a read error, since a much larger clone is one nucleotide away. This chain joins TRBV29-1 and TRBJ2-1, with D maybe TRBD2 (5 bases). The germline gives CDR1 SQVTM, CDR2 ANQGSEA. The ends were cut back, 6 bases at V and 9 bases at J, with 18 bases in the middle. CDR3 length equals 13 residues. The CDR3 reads CSVRPSRYFEQFF. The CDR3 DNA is TGCAGCGTGAGGCCTAGCCGCTACTTTGAGCAGTTCTTC.

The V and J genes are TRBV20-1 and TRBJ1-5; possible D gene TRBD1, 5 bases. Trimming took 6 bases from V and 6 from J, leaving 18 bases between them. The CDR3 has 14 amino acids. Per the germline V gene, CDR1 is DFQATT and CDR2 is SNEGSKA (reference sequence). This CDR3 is CSAIGDRAPQPQHF. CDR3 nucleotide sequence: TGCAGTGCGATAGGGGACCGGGCACCTCAGCCCCAGCATTTT.

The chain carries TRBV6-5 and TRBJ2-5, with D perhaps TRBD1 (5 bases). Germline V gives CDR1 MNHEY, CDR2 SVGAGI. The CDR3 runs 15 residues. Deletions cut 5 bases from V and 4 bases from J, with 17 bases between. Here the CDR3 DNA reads TGTGCCAGCAGTAAAAGGACACCACTGGGAGAGACCCAGTACTTC. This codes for CASSKRTPLGETQYF.

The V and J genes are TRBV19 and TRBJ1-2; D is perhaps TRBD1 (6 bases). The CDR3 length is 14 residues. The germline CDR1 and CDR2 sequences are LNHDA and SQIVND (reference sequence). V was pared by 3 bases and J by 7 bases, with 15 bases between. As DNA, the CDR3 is TGTGCCAGTAGTATGTATGCAGGGGATACTGGCTACACCTTC. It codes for CASSMYAGDTGYTF.

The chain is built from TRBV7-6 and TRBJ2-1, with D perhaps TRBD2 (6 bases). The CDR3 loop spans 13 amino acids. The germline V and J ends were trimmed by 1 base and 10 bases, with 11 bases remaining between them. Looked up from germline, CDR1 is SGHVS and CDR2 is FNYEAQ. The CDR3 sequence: CASSLGGLGEQFF. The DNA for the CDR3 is TGTGCCAGCAGCTTAGGGGGACTGGGAGAGCAGTTCTTC.